This T cell receptor (beta chain) was profiled in a study of T cells in Graves' hyperthyroidism and ophthalmopathy. The source material, RNA transcripts, was used to amplify TCR beta CDR3 regions. Initially, a first-round RT-PCR of the TCR CDR3 employed the HTBI primer set. TCRdb used MiXCR to reprocess the multiplex PCR reads, holding one entry per CDR3 protein. Seen here are around 600,000 distinct CDR3 sequences, 14% observed once, and the top ten hold over 6%. The J segment lost 4 bases and the V segment lost 5 bases, leaving 12 bases of the junction unmatched. Germline values: CDR1 MDHEN, CDR2 SYDVKM. CDR3 length: 16 residues. This clonotype was observed many times.

The chain employs TRBV28 and TRBJ2-5; 8 bases are shared with TRBD2. Source material: blood. The receptor's source is a woman between 18 and 29 years old with Graves' ophthalmopathy. The CDR3 DNA is TGTGCCAGCAGTAACCAAGCGGGAGCAGCGGGAGAGACCCAGTACTTC. This gives the protein CASSNQAGAAGETQYF.